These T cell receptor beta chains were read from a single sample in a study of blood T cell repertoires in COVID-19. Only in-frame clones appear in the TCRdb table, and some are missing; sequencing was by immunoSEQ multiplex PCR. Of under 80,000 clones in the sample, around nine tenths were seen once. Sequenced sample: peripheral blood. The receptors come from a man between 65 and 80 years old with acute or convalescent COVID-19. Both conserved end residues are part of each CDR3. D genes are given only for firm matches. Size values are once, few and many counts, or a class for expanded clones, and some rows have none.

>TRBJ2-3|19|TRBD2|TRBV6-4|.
CASSDSSVLGTSNTDTQYF
TGTGCCAGCAGTGACTCGAGTGTATTAGGGACTAGCAACACAGATACGCAGTATTTT
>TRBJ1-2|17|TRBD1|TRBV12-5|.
CASGLTGEARINYGYTF
TGTGCTAGTGGTTTGACAGGGGAGGCACGTATAAACTATGGCTACACCTTC
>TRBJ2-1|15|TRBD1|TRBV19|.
CASSRTGDSYNEQFF
TGTGCCAGTAGTAGAACAGGGGATTCCTACAATGAGCAGTTCTTC
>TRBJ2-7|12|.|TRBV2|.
CASKAGRPWQYF
TGTGCCAGCAAAGCGGGCAGGCCATGGCAGTACTTC
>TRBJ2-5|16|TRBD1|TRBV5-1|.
CASSLGRGGAGETQYF
TGCGCCAGCAGCTTGGGGAGAGGGGGCGCGGGAGAGACCCAGTACTTC
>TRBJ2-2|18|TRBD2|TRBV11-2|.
CASSLVAREVVRPGELFF
TGTGCCAGCAGCTTAGTTGCGCGGGAGGTTGTTCGTCCCGGGGAGCTGTTTTTT
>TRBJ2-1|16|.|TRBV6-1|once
CASSEEGAAPYNEQFF
TGTGCCAGCAGTGAGGAAGGGGCGGCTCCCTACAATGAGCAGTTCTTC
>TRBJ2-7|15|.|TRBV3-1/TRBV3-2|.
CASSQVPTGSYEQYF
TGTGCCAGCAGCCAAGTTCCGACAGGATCCTACGAGCAGTACTTC
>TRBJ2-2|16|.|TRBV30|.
CAWSLRENFRDGELFF
TGTGCCTGGAGCTTAAGGGAGAATTTCCGGGACGGGGAGCTGTTTTTT
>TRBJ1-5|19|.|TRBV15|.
CATSGRSGDLGPGNQPQHF
TGTGCCACCAGCGGACGATCGGGGGACCTAGGCCCCGGCAATCAGCCCCAGCATTTT
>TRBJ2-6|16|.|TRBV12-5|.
CASGLVRGSGANVLTF
TGTGCTAGTGGTTTGGTACGGGGGTCTGGGGCCAACGTCCTGACTTTC
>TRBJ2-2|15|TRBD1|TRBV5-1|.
CASSLTGGRAGELFF
TGCGCCAGCAGCTTGACAGGGGGCCGAGCCGGGGAGCTGTTTTTT
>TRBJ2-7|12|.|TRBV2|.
CASTTGRAEQYF
TGTGCCAGCACCACCGGTAGAGCCGAGCAGTACTTC
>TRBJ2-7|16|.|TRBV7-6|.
CASSPRIGVSANEQYF
TGTGCCAGCAGCCCTAGAATCGGGGTATCAGCCAACGAGCAGTACTTC
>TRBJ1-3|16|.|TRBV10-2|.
CASIDNPGASGNTIYF
TGCGCCAGCATTGATAATCCAGGGGCCTCTGGAAACACCATATATTTT
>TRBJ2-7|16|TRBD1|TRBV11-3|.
CASSLGPGQVDHEQYF
TGTGCCAGCAGCTTAGGCCCGGGACAGGTGGACCACGAGCAGTACTTC
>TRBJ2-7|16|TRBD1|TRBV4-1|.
CASSQDLGQGGYEQYF
TGCGCCAGCAGCCAAGACTTGGGACAGGGGGGATACGAGCAGTACTTC
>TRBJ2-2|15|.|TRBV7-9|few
CASSRDTPATGELFF
TGTGCCAGCAGCCGGGATACTCCTGCCACCGGGGAGCTGTTTTTT